The 8 T cell receptor beta chains listed next were all sequenced from one sample in a study of response to subunit inactivated influenza vaccine. TCRdb reprocessed the RT-PCR reads with MiXCR, giving one entry per CDR3 protein. The profile shows under 500,000 distinct CDR3 sequences, roughly 11% of them singletons. Sequences were derived from PBMCs from blood, sampled roughly 47 days after vaccination. The receptors derive from a man aged 45-60 years who received an inactivated influenza vaccine.

The chain has TRBV5-6 and TRBJ1-2, with TRBD1 identical over 8 bases. Per the germline V gene, CDR1 is SGHDT and CDR2 is YYEEEE. Unmatched junction bases numbered 8, after V lost 2 bases and J lost 8 bases. The CDR3 covers 14 residues. For the CDR3, the DNA is TGTGCCAGCAGCTTCACAGGGGGTGTGGGCGGCTACACCTTC. It codes for CASSFTGGVGGYTF.

This clonotype was observed many times. The chain combines TRBV5-1 with TRBJ2-2, with a weak D call TRBD2 (5 bases). V shed 0 bases and J shed 6 bases, with 12 bases lying between them. The V gene's germline CDR1 is SGHRS and CDR2 YFSETQ. CDR3 length equals 15 residues. The CDR3: CASSLAEGVSGELFF. For the CDR3, the DNA is TGCGCCAGCAGCTTGGCCGAGGGTGTCTCCGGGGAGCTGTTTTTT. Combining the CDR3 with reference TRBV5-1 and TRBJ2-2 gives the whole variable domain KAGVTQTPRYLIKTRGQQVTLSCSPISGHRSVSWYQQTPGQGLQFLFEYFSETQRNKGNFPGRFSGRQFSNSRSEMNVSTLELGDSALYLCASSLAEGVSGELFFGEGSRLTVL.

This clonotype was counted many times. The chain's CDR3 is CASSAGLAGNNEQFF. As DNA, the CDR3 is TGTGCCAGCAGTGCCGGACTAGCGGGAAACAATGAGCAGTTCTTC. The chain recombines TRBV6-4 with TRBJ2-1; 12 nucleotides agree with TRBD2. The V gene's germline CDR1 is MRHNA and CDR2 SNTAGT. CDR3 length: 15 amino acids. Unmatched junction bases numbered 3, after V lost 4 bases and J lost 5 bases.

This clonotype has just a few counts. The J gene is TRBJ1-6, the V gene TRBV12-3 or TRBV12-4; 12 positions match TRBD1. The V segment lost 1 base and the J segment 5 bases; nucleotides outside the gene matches: 3. CDR3 length equals 17 residues. Written as DNA, the CDR3 is TGTGCCAGCAGTTTAGGGGGACAGGGGGCGCATAATTCACCCCTCCACTTT. This gives the protein CASSLGGQGAHNSPLHF.

This rearrangement joins TRBV10-3 to TRBJ2-7; tentatively, D is TRBD1 (5 bases). The germline V gene has CDR1 ENHRY and CDR2 SYGVKD. Trimming took off 0 bases at V and 0 bases at J, with 12 bases between the two ends. The CDR3 is made up of 16 amino acids. The DNA of the CDR3 is TGTGCCATCAGTGAGTCAGGTCAACAGGTCTCCTACGAGCAGTACTTC. This encodes CAISESGQQVSYEQYF.

A word on this clonotype: This is likely a read error, given that the CDR3 carries no conserved phenylalanine or tryptophan at its end. The rearrangement uses TRBV12-3 or TRBV12-4 and TRBJ1-4, with a tentative D call TRBD1 (6 bases). The V gene lost 5 bases and the J gene lost 8 bases, with 21 bases spanning the gap. The CDR3 runs 16 residues. The CDR3 sequence: CASSTDNRVGREKLFI. CDR3 bases: TGTGCCAGCAGTACCGATAACAGGGTCGGAAGGGAAAAACTGTTTATT.

There are a few counts of this clonotype. The V gene is TRBV10-3, the J gene TRBJ2-7, with D possibly matching TRBD1 (6 bases). V was pared by 11 bases and J by 3 bases, with 11 bases between. CDR3 length: 11 amino acids. Germline CDR1 and CDR2: ENHRY and SYGVKD. The CDR3 spells CAAATGYEQYV. In nucleotides, the CDR3 is TGTGCCGCAGCGACAGGCTACGAGCAGTACGTC.

The chain joins TRBV5-1 to TRBJ2-3, with 11 positions matching TRBD2. The CDR3 loop spans 17 amino acids. Trimming at V came to 0 bases and at J to 6 bases, leaving 9 bases not matched to a gene. CDR1 is SGHRS, CDR2 YFSETQ, per germline. The CDR3 here is CASSLAPLAGGGDTQYF. The CDR3, as DNA: TGCGCCAGCAGCTTGGCGCCCCTAGCGGGAGGAGGTGATACGCAGTATTTT.